The present T cell receptor beta chain was sequenced within a study of T-cell reconstitution after alpha-beta-depleted transplantation in children. Molecular barcoding with unique molecular identifiers was used for the TCRbeta library. MiXCR was run by TCRdb on the PCR reads, yielding one entry per CDR3 protein. The table has 130,000 to 150,000 distinct CDR3 sequences, 8.8% seen once. Overall study findings and caveats: Counts and diversity of T cells one year after transplant came mostly from newly produced T cells. Surviving recipient T cells and thymic progenitors accounted for the high day-60 TCRbeta diversity observed in some patients.

This clonotype was recorded many times. Its cognate antigen is unknown. Looked up from germline, CDR1 is DFQATT and CDR2 is SNEGSKA (reference sequence). This CDR3 region has 16 residues. With 6 bases removed from V and 0 bases from J, the gap between germline ends came to 15 bases. This chain joins TRBV20-1 and TRBJ2-6; D is undetermined. The receptor's source is a female patient aged 2-9 years who had a stem cell transplant for congenital amegakaryocytic thrombocytopenia, so the T cells may come from the graft donor. Material: PBMCs, mostly from graft donor cells, obtained 180 days after TCRalphabeta/CD19-depleted stem cell transplant. This chain's CDR3 is CSAENPQSSGANVLTF. In DNA form, the CDR3 reads TGCAGTGCCGAAAACCCCCAGAGCTCTGGGGCCAACGTCCTGACTTTC.